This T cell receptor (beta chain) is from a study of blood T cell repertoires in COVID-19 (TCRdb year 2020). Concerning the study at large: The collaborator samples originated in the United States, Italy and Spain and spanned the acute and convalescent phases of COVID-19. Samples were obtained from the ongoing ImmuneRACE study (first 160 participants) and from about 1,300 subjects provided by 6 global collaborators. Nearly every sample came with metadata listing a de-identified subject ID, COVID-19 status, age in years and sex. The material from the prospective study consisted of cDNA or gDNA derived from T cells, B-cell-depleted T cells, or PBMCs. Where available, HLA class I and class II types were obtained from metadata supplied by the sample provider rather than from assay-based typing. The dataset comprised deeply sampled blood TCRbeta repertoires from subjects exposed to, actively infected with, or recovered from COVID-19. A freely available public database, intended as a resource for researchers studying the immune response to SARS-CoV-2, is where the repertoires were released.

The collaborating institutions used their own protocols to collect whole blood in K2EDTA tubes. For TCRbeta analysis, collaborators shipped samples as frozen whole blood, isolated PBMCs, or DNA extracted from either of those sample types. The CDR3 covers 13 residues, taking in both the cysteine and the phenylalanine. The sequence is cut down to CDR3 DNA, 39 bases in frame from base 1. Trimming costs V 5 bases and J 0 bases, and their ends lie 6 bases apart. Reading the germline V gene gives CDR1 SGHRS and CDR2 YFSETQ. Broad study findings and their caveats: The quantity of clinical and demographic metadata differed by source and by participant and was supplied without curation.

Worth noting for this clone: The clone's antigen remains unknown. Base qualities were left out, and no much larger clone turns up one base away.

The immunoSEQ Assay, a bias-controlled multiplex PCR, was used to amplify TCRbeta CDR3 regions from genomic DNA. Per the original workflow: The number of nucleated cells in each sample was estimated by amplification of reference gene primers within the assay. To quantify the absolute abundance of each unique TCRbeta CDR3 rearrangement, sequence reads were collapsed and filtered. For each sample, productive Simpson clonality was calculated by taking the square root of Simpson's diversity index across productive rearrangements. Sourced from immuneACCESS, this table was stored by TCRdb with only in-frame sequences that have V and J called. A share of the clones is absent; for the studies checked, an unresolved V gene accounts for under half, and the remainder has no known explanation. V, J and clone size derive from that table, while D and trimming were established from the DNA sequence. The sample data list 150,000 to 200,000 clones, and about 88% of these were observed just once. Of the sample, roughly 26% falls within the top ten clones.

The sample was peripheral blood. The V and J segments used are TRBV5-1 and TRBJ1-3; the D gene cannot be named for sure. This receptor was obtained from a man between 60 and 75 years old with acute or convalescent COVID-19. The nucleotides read TGCGCCAGCAGTCGAGGCTCTGGAAACACCATATATTTT. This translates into CASSRGSGNTIYF.